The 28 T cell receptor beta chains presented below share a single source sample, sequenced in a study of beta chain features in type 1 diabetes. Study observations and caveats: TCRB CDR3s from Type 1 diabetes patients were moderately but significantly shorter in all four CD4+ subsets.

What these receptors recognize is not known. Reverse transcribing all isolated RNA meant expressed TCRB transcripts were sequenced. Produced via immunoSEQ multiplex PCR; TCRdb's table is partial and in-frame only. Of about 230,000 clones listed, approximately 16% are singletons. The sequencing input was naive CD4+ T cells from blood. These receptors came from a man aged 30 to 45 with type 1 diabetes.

The DNA of the CDR3 is TGTGCCTGGAGCCCACAGGTGAATGAAGCTTTCTTT. Protein: CAWSPQVNEAFF. This rearrangement joins TRBV30 to TRBJ1-1; perhaps TRBD1 as D (5 bases). Trimming removed 3 bases at V and 7 bases at J, with 12 bases between. This CDR3 is 12 amino acids long. Germline V gives CDR1 GTSNPN, CDR2 SVGIG (reference sequence).

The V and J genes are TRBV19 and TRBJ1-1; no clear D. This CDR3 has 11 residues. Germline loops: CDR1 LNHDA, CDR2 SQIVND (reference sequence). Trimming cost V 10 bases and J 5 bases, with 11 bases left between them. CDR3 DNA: TGTGCCACCATTATAGGGACTGAAGCTTTCTTT. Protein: CATIIGTEAFF.

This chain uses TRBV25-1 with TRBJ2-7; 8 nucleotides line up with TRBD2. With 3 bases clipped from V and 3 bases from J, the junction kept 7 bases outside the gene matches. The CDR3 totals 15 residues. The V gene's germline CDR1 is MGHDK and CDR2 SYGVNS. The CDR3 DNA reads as TGTGCCAGCAGTGATCCGGGACTAGGGAACTACGAGCAGTACTTC. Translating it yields CASSDPGLGNYEQYF.

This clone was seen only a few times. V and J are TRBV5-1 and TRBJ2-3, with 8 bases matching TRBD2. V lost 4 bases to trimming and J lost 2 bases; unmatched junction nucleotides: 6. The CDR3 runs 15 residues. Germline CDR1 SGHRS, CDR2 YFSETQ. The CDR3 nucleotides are TGCGCCAGCAGCCCGCAGCGGGGGCTCACAGATACGCAGTATTTT. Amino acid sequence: CASSPQRGLTDTQYF.

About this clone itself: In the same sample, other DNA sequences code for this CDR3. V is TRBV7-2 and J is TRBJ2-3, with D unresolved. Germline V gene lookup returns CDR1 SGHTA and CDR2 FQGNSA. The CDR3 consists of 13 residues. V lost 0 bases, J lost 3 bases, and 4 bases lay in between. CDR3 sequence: CASSLASTDTQYF. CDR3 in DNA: TGTGCCAGCAGCTTAGCCAGTACAGATACGCAGTATTTT.

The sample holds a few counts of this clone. Here the CDR3 DNA reads TGTGCCAGCTCCCATAAAACAGGTCCTGGGGCCAACGTCCTGACTTTC. Amino acids: CASSHKTGPGANVLTF. The V call is TRBV27, the J call TRBJ2-6, with a weak D call TRBD1 (5 bases). The CDR3 is 16 residues long. Germline V gives CDR1 MNHEY, CDR2 SMNVEV (reference sequence). The V and J ends lost 8 bases and 2 bases respectively, with 16 bases between them. The entire variable domain, with the rest obtained from reference TRBV27 and TRBJ2-6, is as follows: EAQVTQNPRYLITVTGKKLTVTCSQNMNHEYMSWYRQDPGLGLRQIYYSMNVEVTDKGDVPEGYKVSRKEKRNFPLILESPSPNQTSLYFCASSHKTGPGANVLTFGAGSRLTVL.

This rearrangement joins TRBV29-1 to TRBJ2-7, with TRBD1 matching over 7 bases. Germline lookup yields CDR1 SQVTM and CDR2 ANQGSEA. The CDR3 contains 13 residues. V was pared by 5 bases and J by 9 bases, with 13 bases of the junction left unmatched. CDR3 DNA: TGCAGCGTTCCCCTACAGGGGTCCTATGGGCAGTACTTC. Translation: CSVPLQGSYGQYF.

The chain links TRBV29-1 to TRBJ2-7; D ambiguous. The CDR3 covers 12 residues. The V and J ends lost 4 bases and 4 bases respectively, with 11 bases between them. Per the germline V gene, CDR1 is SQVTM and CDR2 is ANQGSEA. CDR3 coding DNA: TGCAGCGTTGGTGACCAAAAGTACGAGCAGTACTTC. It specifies CSVGDQKYEQYF.

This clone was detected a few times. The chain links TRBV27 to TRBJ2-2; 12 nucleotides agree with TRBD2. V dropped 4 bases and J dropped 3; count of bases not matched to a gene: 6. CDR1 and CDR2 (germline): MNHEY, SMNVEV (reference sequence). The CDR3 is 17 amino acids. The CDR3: CASSSLLAGGDTGELFF. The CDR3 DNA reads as TGTGCCAGCAGTTCTCTCCTAGCGGGAGGGGACACCGGGGAGCTGTTTTTT.

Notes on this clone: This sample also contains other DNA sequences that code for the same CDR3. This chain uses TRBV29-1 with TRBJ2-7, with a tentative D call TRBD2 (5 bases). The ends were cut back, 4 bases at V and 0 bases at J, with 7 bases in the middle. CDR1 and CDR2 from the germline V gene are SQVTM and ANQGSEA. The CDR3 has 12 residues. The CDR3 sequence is CSVGEGSYEQYF. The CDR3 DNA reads TGCAGCGTTGGAGAGGGCTCCTACGAGCAGTACTTC.

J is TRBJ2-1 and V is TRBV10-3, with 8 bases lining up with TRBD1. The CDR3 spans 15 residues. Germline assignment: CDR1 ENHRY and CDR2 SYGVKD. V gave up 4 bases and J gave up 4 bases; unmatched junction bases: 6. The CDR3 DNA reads TGTGCCATCAGTGGATCAGGGGGCGCGTACAATGAGCAGTTCTTC. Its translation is CAISGSGGAYNEQFF.

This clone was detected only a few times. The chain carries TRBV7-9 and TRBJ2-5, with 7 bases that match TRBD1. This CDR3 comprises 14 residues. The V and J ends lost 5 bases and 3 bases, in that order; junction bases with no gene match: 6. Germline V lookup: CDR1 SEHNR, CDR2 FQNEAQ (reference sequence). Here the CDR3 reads CASSIAGTEETQYF. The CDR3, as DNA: TGTGCCAGCAGCATCGCCGGGACAGAAGAGACCCAGTACTTC.

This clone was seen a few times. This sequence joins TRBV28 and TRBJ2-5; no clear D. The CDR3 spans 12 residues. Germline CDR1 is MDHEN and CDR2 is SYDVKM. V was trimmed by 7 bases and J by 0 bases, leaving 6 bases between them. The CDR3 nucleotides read TGTGCCAGCACCAAATACCAAGAGACCCAGTACTTC. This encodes CASTKYQETQYF. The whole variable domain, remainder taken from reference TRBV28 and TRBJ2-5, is DVKVTQSSRYLVKRTGEKVFLECVQDMDHENMFWYRQDPGLGLRLIYFSYDVKMKEKGDIPEGYSVSREKKERFSLILESASTNQTSMYLCASTKYQETQYFGPGTRLLVL.

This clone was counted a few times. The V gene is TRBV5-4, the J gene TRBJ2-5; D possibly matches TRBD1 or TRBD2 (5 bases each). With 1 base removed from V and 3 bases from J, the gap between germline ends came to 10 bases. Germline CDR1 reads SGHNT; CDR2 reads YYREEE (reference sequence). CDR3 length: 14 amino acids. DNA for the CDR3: TGTGCCAGCAGCTTGCGGGACGGGGAAGAGACCCAGTACTTC. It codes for CASSLRDGEETQYF.

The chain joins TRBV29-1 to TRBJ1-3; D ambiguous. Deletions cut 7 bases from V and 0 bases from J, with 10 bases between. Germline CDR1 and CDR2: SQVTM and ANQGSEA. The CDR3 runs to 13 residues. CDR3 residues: CSATDLSGNTIYF. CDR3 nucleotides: TGCAGCGCTACAGACCTCTCTGGAAACACCATATATTTT.

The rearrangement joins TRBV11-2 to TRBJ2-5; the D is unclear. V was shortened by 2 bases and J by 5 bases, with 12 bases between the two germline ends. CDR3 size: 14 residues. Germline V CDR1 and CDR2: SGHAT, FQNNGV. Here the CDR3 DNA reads TGTGCCAGCAGCTTAATAACGGTCCAGGAGACCCAGTACTTC. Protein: CASSLITVQETQYF.

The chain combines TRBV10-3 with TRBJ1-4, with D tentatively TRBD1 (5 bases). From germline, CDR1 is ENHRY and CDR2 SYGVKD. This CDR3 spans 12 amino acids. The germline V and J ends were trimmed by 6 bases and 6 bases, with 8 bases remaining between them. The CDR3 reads CAISREDEKLFF. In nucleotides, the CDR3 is TGTGCCATCAGCAGGGAGGATGAAAAACTGTTTTTT.

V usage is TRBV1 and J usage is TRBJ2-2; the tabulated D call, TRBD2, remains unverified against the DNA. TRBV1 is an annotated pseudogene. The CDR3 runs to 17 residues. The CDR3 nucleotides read TGCACCAGCAGCCCGCTGGGAAAGCGGGAGAACACCGGGGAGCTGTTTTTT. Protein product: CTSSPLGKRENTGELFF.

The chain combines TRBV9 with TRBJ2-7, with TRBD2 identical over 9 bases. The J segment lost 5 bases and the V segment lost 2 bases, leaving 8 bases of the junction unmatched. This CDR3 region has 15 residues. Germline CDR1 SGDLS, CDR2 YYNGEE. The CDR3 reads CASSVSAGGSHEQYF. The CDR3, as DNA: TGTGCCAGCAGCGTCTCTGCGGGAGGGTCCCACGAGCAGTACTTC.

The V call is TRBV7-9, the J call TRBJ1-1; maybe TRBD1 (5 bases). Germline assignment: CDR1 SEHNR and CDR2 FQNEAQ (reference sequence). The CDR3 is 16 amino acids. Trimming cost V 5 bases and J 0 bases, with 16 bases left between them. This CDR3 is CASSPGTVLMNTEAFF. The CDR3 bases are TGTGCCAGCAGCCCCGGGACCGTGCTCATGAACACTGAAGCTTTCTTT.

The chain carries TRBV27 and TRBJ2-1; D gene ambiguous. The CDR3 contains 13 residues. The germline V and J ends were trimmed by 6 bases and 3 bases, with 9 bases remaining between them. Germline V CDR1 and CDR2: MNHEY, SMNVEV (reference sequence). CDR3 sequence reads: CASSISSYNEQFF. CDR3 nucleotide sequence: TGTGCCAGCAGCATTAGCAGCTACAATGAGCAGTTCTTC.

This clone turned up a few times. This CDR3 is CATTAGLAQETQYF. Here the CDR3 DNA reads TGTGCCACTACCGCGGGACTAGCTCAAGAGACCCAGTACTTC. The rearrangement joins TRBV10-3 to TRBJ2-5; 9 nucleotides line up with TRBD2. The germline V gene has CDR1 ENHRY and CDR2 SYGVKD. The trim removed 10 bases at V and 2 bases at J, leaving 8 bases unmatched. The CDR3 loop spans 14 amino acids.

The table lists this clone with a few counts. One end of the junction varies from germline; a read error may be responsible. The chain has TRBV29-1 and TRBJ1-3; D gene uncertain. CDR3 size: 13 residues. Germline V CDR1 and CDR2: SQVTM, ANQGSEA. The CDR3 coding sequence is TGCAGCGTCGAAGGGCAGGCTGGAAACACCATATATTTT. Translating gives CSVEGQAGNTIYF.

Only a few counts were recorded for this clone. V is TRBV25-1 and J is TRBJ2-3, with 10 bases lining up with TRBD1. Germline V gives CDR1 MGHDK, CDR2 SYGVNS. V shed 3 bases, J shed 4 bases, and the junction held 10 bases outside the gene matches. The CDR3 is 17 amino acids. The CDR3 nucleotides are TGTGCCAGCAGTGACGCCACCCGGACAGGGGGGCCAGATACGCAGTATTTT. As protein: CASSDATRTGGPDTQYF.

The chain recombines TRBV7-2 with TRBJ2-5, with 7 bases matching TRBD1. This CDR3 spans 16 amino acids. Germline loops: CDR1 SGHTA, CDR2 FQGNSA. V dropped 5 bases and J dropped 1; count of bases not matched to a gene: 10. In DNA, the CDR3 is TGTGCCAGCAGCCGCGAAGACAGGGCTGGCCAAGAGACCCAGTACTTC. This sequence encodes CASSREDRAGQETQYF.

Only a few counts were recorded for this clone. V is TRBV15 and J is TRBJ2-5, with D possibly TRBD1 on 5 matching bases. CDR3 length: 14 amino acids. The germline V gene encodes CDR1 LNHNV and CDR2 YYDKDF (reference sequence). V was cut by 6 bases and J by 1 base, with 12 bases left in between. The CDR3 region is CATSIGDSQETQYF. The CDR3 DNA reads TGTGCCACCAGTATCGGTGACAGCCAAGAGACCCAGTACTTC.

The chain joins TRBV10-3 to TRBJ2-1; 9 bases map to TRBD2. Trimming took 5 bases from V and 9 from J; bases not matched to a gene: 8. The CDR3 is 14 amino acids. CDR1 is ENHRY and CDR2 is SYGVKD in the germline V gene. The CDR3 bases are TGTGCCATCAGTATCCAGCGGGAGGTCGGTGAGCAGTTCTTC. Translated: CAISIQREVGEQFF.

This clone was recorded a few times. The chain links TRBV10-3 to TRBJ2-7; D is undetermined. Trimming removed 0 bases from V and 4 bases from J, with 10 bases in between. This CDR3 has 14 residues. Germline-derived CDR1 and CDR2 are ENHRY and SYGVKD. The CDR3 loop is CAISESNVGYEQYF. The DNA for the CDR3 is TGTGCCATCAGTGAGTCGAATGTGGGATACGAGCAGTACTTC.